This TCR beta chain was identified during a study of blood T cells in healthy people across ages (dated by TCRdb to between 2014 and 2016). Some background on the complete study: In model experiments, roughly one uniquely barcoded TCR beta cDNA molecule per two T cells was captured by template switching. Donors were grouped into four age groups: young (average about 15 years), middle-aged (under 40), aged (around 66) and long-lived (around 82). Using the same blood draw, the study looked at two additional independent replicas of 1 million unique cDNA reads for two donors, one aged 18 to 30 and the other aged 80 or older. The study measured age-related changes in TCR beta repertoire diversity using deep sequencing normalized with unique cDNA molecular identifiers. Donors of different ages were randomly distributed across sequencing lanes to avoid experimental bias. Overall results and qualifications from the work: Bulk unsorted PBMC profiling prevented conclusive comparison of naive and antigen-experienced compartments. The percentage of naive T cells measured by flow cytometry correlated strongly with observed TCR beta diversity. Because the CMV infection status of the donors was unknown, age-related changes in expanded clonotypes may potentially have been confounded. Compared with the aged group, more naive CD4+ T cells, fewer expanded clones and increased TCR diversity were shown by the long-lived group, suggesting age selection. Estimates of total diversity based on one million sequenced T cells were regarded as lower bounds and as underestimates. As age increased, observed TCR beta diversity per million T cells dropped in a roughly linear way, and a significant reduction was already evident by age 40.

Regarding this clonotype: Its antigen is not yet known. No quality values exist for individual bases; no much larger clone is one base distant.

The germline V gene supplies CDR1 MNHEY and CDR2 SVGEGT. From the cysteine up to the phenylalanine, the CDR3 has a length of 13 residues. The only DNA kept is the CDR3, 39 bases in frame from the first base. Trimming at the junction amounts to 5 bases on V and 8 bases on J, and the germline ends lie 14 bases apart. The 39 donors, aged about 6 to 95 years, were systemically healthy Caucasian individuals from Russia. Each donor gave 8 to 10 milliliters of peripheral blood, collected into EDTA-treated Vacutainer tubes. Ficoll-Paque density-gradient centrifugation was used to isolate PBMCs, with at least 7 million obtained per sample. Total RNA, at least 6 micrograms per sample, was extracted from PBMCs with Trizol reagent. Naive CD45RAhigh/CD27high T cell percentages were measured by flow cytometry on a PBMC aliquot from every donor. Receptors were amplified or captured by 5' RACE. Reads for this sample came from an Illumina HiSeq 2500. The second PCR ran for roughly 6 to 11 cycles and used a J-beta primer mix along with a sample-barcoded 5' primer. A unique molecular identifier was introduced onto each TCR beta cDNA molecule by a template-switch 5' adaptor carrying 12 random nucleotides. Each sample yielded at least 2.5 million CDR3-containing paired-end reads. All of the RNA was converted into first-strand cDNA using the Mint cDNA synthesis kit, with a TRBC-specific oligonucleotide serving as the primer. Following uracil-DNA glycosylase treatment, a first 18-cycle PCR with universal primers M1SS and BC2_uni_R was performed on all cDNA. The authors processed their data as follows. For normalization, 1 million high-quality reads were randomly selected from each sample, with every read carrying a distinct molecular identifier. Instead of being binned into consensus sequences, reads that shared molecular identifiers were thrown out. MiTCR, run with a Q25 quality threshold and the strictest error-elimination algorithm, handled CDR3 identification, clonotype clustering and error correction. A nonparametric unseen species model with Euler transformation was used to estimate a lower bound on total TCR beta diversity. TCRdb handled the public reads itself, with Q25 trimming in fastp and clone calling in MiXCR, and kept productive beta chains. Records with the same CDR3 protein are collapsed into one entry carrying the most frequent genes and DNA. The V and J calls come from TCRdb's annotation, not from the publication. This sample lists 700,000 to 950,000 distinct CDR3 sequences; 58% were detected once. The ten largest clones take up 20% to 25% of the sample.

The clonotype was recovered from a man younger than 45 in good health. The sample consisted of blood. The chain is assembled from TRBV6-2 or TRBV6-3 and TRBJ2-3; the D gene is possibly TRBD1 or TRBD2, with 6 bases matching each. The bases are TGTGCCAGCAGTGGAGGGGGTTATGGTACGCAGTATTTT. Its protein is CASSGGGYGTQYF.